This TCR beta chain was sequenced during a study of OX40 agonist ivuxolimab in advanced cancers. Autoimmune disease history or systemic immunosuppression led to patients being barred. The CDR3 loop spans 17 amino acids. Germline-derived CDR1 and CDR2 are MGHRA and YSYEKL. V trimming: 4 bases; J trimming: 6 bases; junction bases outside the gene matches: 7. Sequencing was performed with immunoSEQ multiplex PCR; in TCRdb, only in-frame clones are kept and a portion is missing. The top ten hold around 0.7% of the sample, which has around 16,000 clones, about 82% seen once. Sequencing used CD4+ or CD8+ T cells sorted from blood, obtained in a trial of the OX40 agonist ivuxolimab. The chain carries TRBV4-1 and TRBJ2-4; 15 positions agree with TRBD2. The sequence came from an adult with an advanced solid tumor such as melanoma, head and neck, liver or kidney cancer. The CDR3 here is CASSPGLAGGPGNIQYF. CDR3 nucleotides: TGCGCCAGCAGCCCCGGACTAGCGGGAGGGCCTGGAAACATTCAGTACTTC.